Following are 32 T cell receptor beta chains from one sample sequenced in a study of T cell clonality in common variable immunodeficiency. General observations from the study: Common variable immunodeficiency TCR beta sequences reportedly had fewer deletions and N-nucleotide insertions.

The repertoire was sequenced with immunoSEQ multiplex PCR; TCRdb's copy has only in-frame clones and lacks some. This sample carries 25,000 to 35,000 clones, none of them present only once. These receptors have no identified antigens. Sequenced sample: peripheral blood mononuclear cells. The receptors were gathered from a human donor with common variable immunodeficiency.

By sample share, this clone is medium-sized. The read is 3 residues too short to cover the CDR3 end, so that end is filled in from the germline J gene. V usage is TRBV4-2 and J usage is TRBJ2-3; 9 nucleotides agree with TRBD1. CDR3 length: 20 residues. CDR1 is LGHNA and CDR2 is YNFKEQ in the germline V gene. The V and J ends lost 2 bases and 1 base, in that order; junction bases with no gene match: 16. Incomplete CDR3 DNA: TGTGCCAGCAGCCAAAGGTATCGGGACAGGGTGGGTTGGGGCACAGATACG. Amino acids: CASSQRYRDRVGWGTDT. The complete CDR3 protein is CASSQRYRDRVGWGTDTQYF.

This clone was recorded many times. The sequenced fragment ends 3 residues before the CDR3 boundary, so the rest is inferred from the germline J gene. The chain uses TRBV19 and TRBJ2-1, with D possibly being TRBD1 (6 bases). The CDR3 is 15 amino acids. Trimming pared 5 bases from V and 0 bases from J, leaving 11 bases between. The germline gives CDR1 LNHDA, CDR2 SQIVND (reference sequence). CDR3 sequence: CASSHGQSSYNEQFF. The CDR3 DNA, read in part, is TGTGCCAGTAGTCACGGACAGAGCTCCTACAATGAG.

The sample holds many counts of this clone. The read ends 3 residues shy of where the CDR3 ends; the end is completed using the germline J gene. The V and J genes are TRBV5-1 and TRBJ2-2; no firm D call. Trimming took 4 bases from V and 5 from J, leaving 9 bases between them. This CDR3 comprises 13 residues. Per the germline V gene, CDR1 is SGHRS and CDR2 is YFSETQ. The sequenced part of the CDR3 DNA is TGCGCCAGCAGCACACCTAGAACCGGGGAG. Amino acids: CASSTPRTGE. The complete CDR3 protein is CASSTPRTGELFF.

There are many counts of this clone. Sequencing ends 3 residues short of the CDR3 end; the germline J gene provides the rest. The chain uses TRBV5-6 and TRBJ1-2, with 8 bases fitting TRBD1. Looked up from germline, CDR1 is SGHDT and CDR2 is YYEEEE. V lost 2 bases, J lost 4 bases, and 4 bases stayed unmatched. The CDR3 totals 14 residues. The part of the CDR3 DNA that was read is TGTGCCAGCAGCTTTCAGGGGGCTCCCTATGGC. Its translation: CASSFQGAPYG. The full CDR3 is CASSFQGAPYGYTF.

In the case of this clone: From the germline J gene comes the end of the CDR3, since the read stops 3 residues before it. The chain is built from TRBV20-1 and TRBJ1-5, with D uncertain. Germline CDR1 is DFQATT and CDR2 is SNEGSKA (reference sequence). Deletions cut 0 bases from V and 7 bases from J, with 10 bases between. CDR3 length: 13 amino acids. CDR3 sequence: CSARDRNVQPQHF. The part of the CDR3 DNA that was read is TGCAGTGCTAGAGACAGGAACGTGCAGCCC.

This clone appeared many times. The read halts 3 residues ahead of the CDR3 end, with the missing end drawn from the germline J gene. The chain recombines TRBV19 with TRBJ2-1; 7 nucleotides align to TRBD1. Germline V gene data show CDR1 as LNHDA and CDR2 as SQIVND (reference sequence). CDR3 size: 16 residues. Trimming cost V 5 bases and J 0 bases; bases outside gene matches: 7. CDR3 DNA (partial): TGTGCCAGTAGTTTTAGGACAGGTAGCTCCTACAATGAG. Its translation is CASSFRTGSSYNE. The full CDR3 sequence reads CASSFRTGSSYNEQFF.

Worth noting for this clone: The read terminates 3 residues ahead of where the CDR3 ends, so the germline J gene completes it. The V call is TRBV19, the J call TRBJ2-7, with 7 bases aligning to TRBD2. Germline CDR1 is LNHDA and CDR2 is SQIVND (reference sequence). The CDR3 consists of 14 residues. The J segment lost 5 bases and the V segment lost 3 bases, leaving 7 bases of the junction unmatched. The CDR3 bases that were read are TGTGCCAGTAGTATGGGGAGGGGTTCCAACGAG. Translated: CASSMGRGSNE. The whole CDR3 region reads CASSMGRGSNEQYF.

Many counts were recorded for this clone. The read comes to an end 3 residues before the CDR3 does, leaving the germline J gene to fill in the end. The rearrangement joins TRBV29-1 to TRBJ2-5; no firm D call. CDR3 length: 13 residues. Germline V gives CDR1 SQVTM, CDR2 ANQGSEA. Trimming pared 2 bases from V and 5 bases from J, leaving 12 bases between. The covered CDR3 bases are TGCAGCGTTGAACAGGAATCTTGGGAGACC. Protein sequence: CSVEQESWET. The full CDR3 is CSVEQESWETQYF.

At least ten counts were recorded for this clone. Read sequence stops 3 residues before the CDR3 end, and the germline J gene provides the missing end. The chain links TRBV6-2 or TRBV6-3 to TRBJ2-4; 9 nucleotides agree with TRBD2. With 4 bases clipped from V and 4 bases from J, the junction kept 2 bases outside the gene matches. The CDR3 totals 14 residues. The germline V gene has CDR1 MNHEY and CDR2 SVGEGT. CDR3 amino acids: CASSSSGTKNIQYF. CDR3 DNA (partial): TGTGCCAGCAGTTCTAGCGGGACTAAAAACATT.

Notes on this clone: The read ends 3 residues early relative to the CDR3; the germline J gene fills the gap. The rearrangement links TRBV6-1 to TRBJ1-3; D unclear. Trimming cost V 4 bases and J 2 bases, with 15 bases left between them. CDR3 length equals 16 residues. CDR1 MNHNS and CDR2 SASEGT come from the germline V gene. The CDR3 loop is CASSGVQQTAGNTIYF. The covered CDR3 bases are TGTGCCAGCAGTGGCGTACAGCAAACCGCTGGAAACACC.

This clone was detected only a few times. The sequenced fragment ends 3 residues before the CDR3 boundary, so the rest is inferred from the germline J gene. V and J are TRBV18 and TRBJ2-1, with D possibly being TRBD2 (6 bases). The CDR3 sequence is 18 residues long. V lost 2 bases to trimming and J lost 1 base, with 18 bases between them. From germline, CDR1 is KGHSH and CDR2 LQKENI. The sequenced part of the CDR3 DNA is TGTGCCAGCTCACCAATGGAGGGCGGGATACTGTCCTACAATGAG. It yields the protein CASSPMEGGILSYNE. The entire CDR3 sequence reads CASSPMEGGILSYNEQFF.

This clone was recorded at least ten times. The CDR3 end lies 3 residues beyond the end of the read and is filled in from the germline J gene. V gene TRBV6-2 or TRBV6-3 combines with J gene TRBJ1-3; D is ambiguous. Germline V lookup: CDR1 MNHEY, CDR2 SVGEGT. The CDR3 runs to 16 residues. V lost 6 bases, J lost 0 bases, and 15 bases lay in between. CDR3 DNA (partial): TGTGCCAGCAGCCGACGGAGACTTCACTCTGGAAACACC. The encoded protein is CASSRRRLHSGNT. The full CDR3 protein reads CASSRRRLHSGNTIYF.

Notes on this clone: From the germline J gene comes the end of the CDR3, since the read stops 3 residues before it. This rearrangement joins TRBV5-1 to TRBJ2-7; 7 bases line up with TRBD2. The CDR3 extends over 16 amino acids. Losses at the gene ends were 0 bases for V and 1 base for J; bases not matched to a gene: 7. Germline lookup yields CDR1 SGHRS and CDR2 YFSETQ. The CDR3 is CASSLGGGLGSYEQYF. CDR3 bases read: TGCGCCAGCAGCTTGGGTGGTGGACTAGGGTCCTACGAG.

Ten or more counts support this clone. Sequencing ends 3 residues short of the CDR3 end; the germline J gene provides the rest. This chain connects TRBV28 to TRBJ1-5; perhaps TRBD1 as D (6 bases). The germline V and J ends were trimmed by 5 bases and 0 bases, with 17 bases remaining between them. Germline V gene lookup returns CDR1 MDHEN and CDR2 SYDVKM. The CDR3 is made up of 17 amino acids. Partial CDR3 DNA: TGTGCCAGCAGTCCTCAGGGGAAGGCCTATAGCAATCAGCCC. It encodes CASSPQGKAYSNQP. Given in full, the CDR3 is CASSPQGKAYSNQPQHF.

A few counts support this clone. Coverage ceases 3 residues before the CDR3 finishes, and the germline J gene fills in the end. The chain recombines TRBV5-1 with TRBJ2-1; 13 nucleotides align to TRBD2. V gave up 1 base and J gave up 8 bases; unmatched junction bases: 6. The CDR3 runs 16 residues. The germline V gene encodes CDR1 SGHRS and CDR2 YFSETQ. The CDR3 bases that were read are TGCGCCAGCAGCTTGAGGACTAGCGGGAGTTGGGATGAG. This translates into CASSLRTSGSWDE. The CDR3, in full, reads CASSLRTSGSWDEQFF.

This clone was counted many times. Sequencing ends 3 residues short of the CDR3 end; the germline J gene provides the rest. The rearrangement links TRBV20-1 to TRBJ1-4, with D perhaps matching TRBD1 (6 bases). This CDR3 region has 14 residues. CDR1 is DFQATT, CDR2 SNEGSKA, per germline (reference sequence). Trimming removed 0 bases from V and 7 bases from J, with 12 bases in between. Incomplete CDR3 DNA: TGCAGTGCTAGAGACGGGACAAGCCTTGAAAAA. It encodes CSARDGTSLEK. The whole CDR3 protein reads CSARDGTSLEKLFF.

As regards this clone: The read ends 3 residues early relative to the CDR3; the germline J gene fills the gap. The chain joins TRBV13 to TRBJ2-3; 7 nucleotides align to TRBD2. The germline CDR1 and CDR2 sequences are PRHDT and FYEKMQ (reference sequence). The CDR3 runs 16 residues. Germline trimming cut 5 bases from V and 4 bases from J; bases unmatched to any gene: 12. CDR3 DNA (partial): TGTGCCAGCAGCCTCGCGGGAGCTTCGCGACCAGATACG. This translates into CASSLAGASRPDT. The CDR3 in its entirety is CASSLAGASRPDTQYF.

Turning to this clone: The read ends 3 residues before the CDR3 terminus; that terminus is restored from the germline J gene. V and J are TRBV5-1 and TRBJ2-1; 9 bases fit TRBD2. The CDR3 runs to 15 residues. The germline CDR1 and CDR2 sequences are SGHRS and YFSETQ. The V and J ends lost 2 bases and 2 bases, in that order; junction bases with no gene match: 2. The sequenced CDR3 bases are TGCGCCAGCAGCTTCACTAGCGGGCCCTACAATGAG. This codes for CASSFTSGPYNE. The entire CDR3 is CASSFTSGPYNEQFF.

There are a few counts of this clone. The part of the CDR3 DNA that was read is TGTGCCAGCAGTTTCCTAGCGGGACTGGTAGATACG. Protein: CASSFLAGLVDT. The entire CDR3 protein reads CASSFLAGLVDTQYF. The rearrangement uses TRBV5-5 and TRBJ2-3; 9 positions agree with TRBD2. The sequenced fragment ends 3 residues before the CDR3 boundary, so the rest is inferred from the germline J gene. The CDR3 has 15 amino acids. V shed 5 bases, J shed 5 bases, and the junction held 9 bases outside the gene matches. Germline V CDR1 and CDR2: SGHKS, YYEKEE (reference sequence). Full variable domain (remainder filled in from reference TRBV5-5 and TRBJ2-3): DAGVTQSPTHLIKTRGQQVTLRCSPISGHKSVSWYQQVLGQGPQFIFQYYEKEERGRGNFPDRFSARQFPNYSSELNVNALLLGDSALYLCASSFLAGLVDTQYFGPGTRLTVL.

This clone appeared many times. The read terminates 3 residues before the CDR3 end, so the remaining end is supplied by the germline J gene. V gene TRBV18 combines with J gene TRBJ2-1, with 11 bases fitting TRBD2. The germline gives CDR1 KGHSH, CDR2 LQKENI. Trimming cost V 4 bases and J 7 bases; bases outside gene matches: 6. This CDR3 is 15 amino acids long. The CDR3 is CASSRKTSGINEQFF. CDR3 DNA, as far as it was read: TGTGCCAGCTCACGTAAGACTAGCGGGATAAATGAG.

At least ten counts were recorded for this clone. Read sequence stops 3 residues before the CDR3 end, and the germline J gene provides the missing end. The V and J genes are TRBV6-1 and TRBJ2-2, with 14 bases fitting TRBD2. CDR3 length: 17 residues. The V segment lost 2 bases and the J segment 7 bases; nucleotides outside the gene matches: 6. CDR1 is MNHNS, CDR2 SASEGT, per germline. CDR3 in amino acids: CASSERRLAGGSGELFF. The sequenced CDR3 bases are TGTGCCAGCAGTGAACGGAGACTAGCGGGAGGGAGCGGGGAG.

Comment on this clone: Sequencing ends 3 residues short of the CDR3 end; the germline J gene provides the rest. The chain recombines TRBV11-2 with TRBJ2-3; D uncertain. V lost 0 bases and J lost 2, with 3 bases in between. The V gene's germline CDR1 is SGHAT and CDR2 FQNNGV. The CDR3 sequence is 13 residues long. The DNA read from the CDR3 is TGTGCCAGCAGCTTAGACCACACAGATACG. Translation gives CASSLDHTDT. The entire CDR3 protein reads CASSLDHTDTQYF.

This clone has at least ten counts. The CDR3 end falls 3 residues outside the read, so it is completed with the germline J gene. This rearrangement joins TRBV7-6 to TRBJ2-1; 7 bases match TRBD2. The V and J ends lost 4 bases and 4 bases, in that order; junction bases with no gene match: 10. The length of the CDR3 is 16 residues. CDR1 and CDR2 (germline): SGHVS, FNYEAQ. CDR3 residues: CASSSNSGLGYNEQFF. The part of the CDR3 DNA that was read is TGTGCCAGCAGCTCCAATAGTGGACTAGGATACAATGAG.

Remarks on this clone: The CDR3 extends 3 residues past the end of the read, so its final part is completed from the germline J gene. This rearrangement joins TRBV7-2 to TRBJ2-5; 8 bases align to TRBD2. With V trimmed by 5 bases and J by 6 bases, 11 bases remained unmatched. Per germline, CDR1 SGHTA and CDR2 FQGNSA. The CDR3 totals 15 residues. The CDR3: CASSLGGGFTQTQYF. The sequenced part of the CDR3 DNA is TGTGCCAGCAGCCTCGGGGGGGGCTTTACTCAGACC.

Ten or more counts support this clone. The CDR3 end falls 3 residues outside the read, so it is completed with the germline J gene. The rearrangement joins TRBV28 to TRBJ2-4, with 15 bases aligning to TRBD2. The V segment lost 3 bases and the J segment 8 bases; nucleotides outside the gene matches: 5. This CDR3 region has 16 residues. CDR1 and CDR2 from the germline V gene are MDHEN and SYDVKM. CDR3 residues: CASSFRTSGRAHIQYF. Partial CDR3 DNA: TGTGCCAGCAGTTTTAGGACTAGCGGGAGGGCGCACATT.

This clone has just a few counts. CDR3 amino acids: CASSLGQPISGNTIYF. CDR3 DNA (partial): TGTGCCAGCAGCCTGGGACAGCCAATTTCTGGAAACACC. This rearrangement joins TRBV7-6 to TRBJ1-3; 7 bases are shared with TRBD1. The observed sequence ends 3 residues before the CDR3 terminus, with the missing tail filled in from the germline J gene. The ends lost 5 bases at V and 1 base at J; junction bases unmatched: 8. CDR1 and CDR2 from the germline V gene are SGHVS and FNYEAQ. CDR3 length: 16 residues.

In this sample, this clone turned up many times. The read is 3 residues too short to cover the CDR3 end, so that end is filled in from the germline J gene. The V and J genes are TRBV20-1 and TRBJ1-5, with 8 bases lining up with TRBD1. Germline values: CDR1 DFQATT, CDR2 SNEGSKA (reference sequence). The CDR3 covers 13 residues. The trim removed 6 bases at V and 4 bases at J, leaving 5 bases unmatched. This CDR3 is CSAGRQGNQPQHF. The CDR3 DNA, read in part, is TGCAGTGCCGGTCGACAGGGGAATCAGCCC.

This clone appeared many times. Incomplete CDR3 DNA: TGTGCCAGCTCACCCCAGACAGGGAACAATGAG. The encoded protein is CASSPQTGNNE. The complete CDR3 reads CASSPQTGNNEQFF. This chain connects TRBV18 to TRBJ2-1, with 7 bases identical to TRBD1. The read ends 3 residues before the CDR3 terminus; that terminus is restored from the germline J gene. The CDR3 totals 14 residues. CDR1 is KGHSH and CDR2 is LQKENI in the germline V gene. With 3 bases clipped from V and 5 bases from J, the junction kept 4 bases outside the gene matches.

By share, this clone ranks as medium-sized. The CDR3 bases that were read are TGCAGTGCTAGAGAGTACCTAGCGGGAGACACCGGGGAG. Its protein is CSAREYLAGDTGE. The whole CDR3 is CSAREYLAGDTGELFF. The chain combines TRBV20-1 with TRBJ2-2, with TRBD2 identical over 10 bases. With the read ending 3 residues before the CDR3 end, the germline J gene is used to fill in that end. The CDR3 is 16 amino acids. V was clipped by 0 bases and J by 3 bases; unmatched bases: 4. CDR1 DFQATT and CDR2 SNEGSKA come from the germline V gene (reference sequence).

This clone was seen only a few times. The sequenced fragment ends 3 residues before the CDR3 boundary, so the rest is inferred from the germline J gene. This rearrangement joins TRBV6-2 or TRBV6-3 to TRBJ2-2; 9 nucleotides line up with TRBD1. The V gene end was trimmed by 2 bases and the J gene end by 7 bases; junction bases not matched to a gene: 8. CDR1 is MNHEY and CDR2 is SVGEGT in the germline V gene. The CDR3 is 16 amino acids. The CDR3 bases that were read are TGTGCCAGCAGTTACCTCCTAACAGGGGGCATCGGGGAG. This encodes CASSYLLTGGIGE. The entire CDR3 protein is CASSYLLTGGIGELFF.

This clone was observed at least ten times. The read terminates 3 residues before the CDR3 end, so the remaining end is supplied by the germline J gene. The chain uses TRBV19 and TRBJ2-2, with a tentative D call TRBD2 (6 bases). The CDR3 consists of 15 residues. The germline V gene encodes CDR1 LNHDA and CDR2 SQIVND (reference sequence). Trimming pared 0 bases from V and 4 bases from J, leaving 9 bases between. The CDR3 protein is CASSIEGGTTGELFF. The part of the CDR3 DNA that was read is TGTGCCAGTAGTATAGAGGGGGGTACCACCGGGGAG. The full variable domain, with the rest looked up from reference TRBV19 and TRBJ2-2, is DGGITQSPKYLFRKEGQNVTLSCEQNLNHDAMYWYRQDPGQGLRLIYYSQIVNDFQKGDIAEGYSVSREKKESFPLTVTSAQKNPTAFYLCASSIEGGTTGELFFGEGSRLTVL.

This clone occurred many times. The read ends 3 residues before the CDR3 terminus; that terminus is restored from the germline J gene. This chain links TRBV6-1 with TRBJ1-2; weak D call: TRBD1 (5 bases). The CDR3 totals 14 residues. Trimming shortened V by 0 bases and J by 3 bases, and 8 bases separated the two germline ends. Germline CDR1 reads MNHNS; CDR2 reads SASEGT. CDR3 loop: CASSEAGGDYGYTF. The covered CDR3 bases are TGTGCCAGCAGTGAAGCGGGAGGGGACTATGGC.